Listed here are 3 T cell receptor beta chains from one sample, sequenced in a study of shared clonotypes between healthy human individuals (dated by TCRdb to 2020 to 2022). Preparation of the library involved the immunoSEQ multiplex PCR assay. TCRdb took over this immuneACCESS table, retaining in-frame rearrangements with V and J assigned. Such tables are incomplete; in checked studies, under half of the missing clones stem from an unresolved V gene, and the remainder is unexplained. Recorded for this sample are more than 2 million clones; under 97% of them occurred a single time. The ten most abundant clones make up roughly 0.13% of the sample. Sequencing was performed on naive CD4+ T cells sorted from blood. The label giving this sample's cell subset or site can be read as: CD45RA+ positively selected. Source of these receptors: a man younger than 30 in good health.

Note on this clone: Other nucleotide sequences from this sample produce the same CDR3. This chain connects TRBV9 to TRBJ1-1, with a tentative D call TRBD1 (5 bases). CDR1 is SGDLS and CDR2 is YYNGEE in the germline V gene. Trimming pared 0 bases from V and 0 bases from J, leaving 9 bases between. The CDR3 consists of 15 residues. In DNA, the CDR3 is TGTGCCAGCAGCGTAGTCGACAGCCTGAACACTGAAGCTTTCTTT. It is translated as CASSVVDSLNTEAFF.

Only one count was recorded for this clone. The J gene is TRBJ2-7, the V gene TRBV28; TRBD1 matches at 8 bases. The CDR3 contains 14 residues. Per the germline V gene, CDR1 is MDHEN and CDR2 is SYDVKM. V gave up 9 bases and J gave up 7 bases; unmatched junction bases: 14. The CDR3 nucleotides are TGTGCCAGTGAAGGGACAGGTGGAGTCGGGGAGCAGTACTTC. Encoded protein: CASEGTGGVGEQYF.

The chain recombines TRBV28 with TRBJ1-2, with D perhaps TRBD1 (6 bases). From germline, CDR1 is MDHEN and CDR2 SYDVKM. The CDR3 is 13 amino acids. The germline V and J ends were trimmed by 4 bases and 7 bases, with 13 bases remaining between them. The CDR3 spells CASSSGVSFGYTF. The CDR3 DNA reads TGTGCCAGCAGTTCAGGGGTGTCTTTTGGCTACACCTTC.